The clone carrying this T cell receptor beta chain came up a few times. Antigen unknown. These data belong to a study of cytomegalovirus exposure and HLA in healthy donors. Study context: Of around 400 genotyped donors, 81% grouped in the Caucasian-associated ancestry cluster.

Looked up from germline, CDR1 is GTSNPN and CDR2 is SVGIG (reference sequence). The CDR3 is made up of 17 amino acids. The ends lost 2 bases at V and 5 bases at J; junction bases unmatched: 10. Primers: 60 Vbeta forward and 13 Jbeta reverse. Sequencing was performed with immunoSEQ multiplex PCR; in TCRdb, only in-frame clones are kept and a portion is missing. The table has about 160,000 clones, 82% seen once. Study-wide results and limits: By a later analysis, the bulk of CMV-associated TCR beta chains appeared HLA-restricted. Most subjects' HLA-A and HLA-B alleles were reportedly predicted from TCR beta sequences. Accounts indicate the classifier identified cytomegalovirus status with strong specificity and sensitivity.

This chain joins TRBV30 and TRBJ2-2; 11 bases are a match to TRBD2. This clonotype was obtained from a girl aged 2-10 years in good health and CMV-seropositive. Sequencing was carried out using PBMCs. The chain's CDR3 is CAWSQGTSGLWTGELFF. CDR3 bases: TGTGCCTGGAGTCAGGGGACTAGCGGTTTATGGACCGGGGAGCTGTTTTTT.